The clone carrying this T cell receptor (beta chain) was recorded many times. Antigen specificity is unknown. This record comes from a study of response to subunit inactivated influenza vaccine. TCRdb passed the RT-PCR reads through MiXCR, listing each CDR3 protein once. The sample shows approximately 530,000 distinct CDR3 sequences, 10% to 15% of them seen only once. Study-wide points: Few additional T cells are recruited per seasonal influenza vaccination, authors suggested.

Germline CDR1 reads SGHTS; CDR2 reads YDEGEE. CDR3 length: 15 amino acids. The J segment lost 1 base and the V segment lost 6 bases, leaving 7 bases of the junction unmatched. The receptor comes from a man in his fifties who received an inactivated influenza vaccine. The specimen comprised PBMCs from blood, sampled 35 to 45 days after vaccination. This chain uses TRBV5-8 with TRBJ1-1; 9 nucleotides agree with TRBD1. The CDR3 reads CASILTGGRNTEAFF. CDR3 sequence (DNA): TGTGCCAGCATCCTAACAGGGGGCAGGAACACTGAAGCTTTCTTT.